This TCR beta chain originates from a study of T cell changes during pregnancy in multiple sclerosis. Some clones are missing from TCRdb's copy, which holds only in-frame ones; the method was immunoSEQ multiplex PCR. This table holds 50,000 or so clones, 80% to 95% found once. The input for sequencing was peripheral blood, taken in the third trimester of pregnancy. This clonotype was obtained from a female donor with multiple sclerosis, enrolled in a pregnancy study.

The CDR3 here is CASGLGGTNEQFF. The DNA for the CDR3 is TGTGCTAGTGGTTTAGGCGGGACCAATGAGCAGTTCTTC. V gene TRBV12-5 combines with J gene TRBJ2-1, with a weak D call TRBD2 (6 bases). Germline V CDR1 and CDR2: LGHNT, FRNRAP. The CDR3 consists of 13 residues. V lost 3 bases and J lost 6, with 9 bases in between.